The 20 T cell receptor beta chains below were found in one sample sequenced in a study of STAT5B mutations in CD4+ large granular lymphocyte leukemia. Profiling relied on immunoSEQ multiplex PCR, and the TCRdb table lists in-frame clones only, not all of them. This table holds 25,000 to 35,000 clones, approximately 74% found once. Sequencing used CD4+ T cells from blood buffy coats. Source of these receptors: a human donor in good health.

The V call is TRBV9, the J call TRBJ2-7; D remains ambiguous. Trimming took off 3 bases at V and 3 bases at J, with 10 bases between the two ends. Germline-derived CDR1 and CDR2 are SGDLS and YYNGEE. The CDR3 runs 13 residues. CDR3 sequence reads: CASSGSTDYEQYF. DNA for the CDR3: TGTGCCAGCAGCGGAAGTACGGACTACGAGCAGTACTTC.

This clone appeared once. V usage is TRBV7-2 and J usage is TRBJ2-1; a weak D match, TRBD2 (6 bases). This CDR3 region has 15 residues. Germline assignment: CDR1 SGHTA and CDR2 FQGNSA. Trimming left V 1 base short and J 5 bases short, with 12 bases between. As DNA, the CDR3 is TGTGCCAGCAGCTTAGACTCGCGGGGAGACAATGAGCAGTTCTTC. Translated: CASSLDSRGDNEQFF.

The chain combines TRBV15 with TRBJ1-1; D ambiguous. Germline V gives CDR1 LNHNV, CDR2 YYDKDF (reference sequence). V was trimmed by 0 bases and J by 0 bases, leaving 8 bases between them. The CDR3 is 15 residues long. CDR3 sequence reads: CATSRDLDLNTEAFF. The CDR3 bases are TGTGCCACCAGCAGAGATCTCGATCTGAACACTGAAGCTTTCTTT.

The V and J genes are TRBV10-3 and TRBJ1-2; possible D gene TRBD1, 5 bases. Per the germline V gene, CDR1 is ENHRY and CDR2 is SYGVKD. The CDR3 is 15 residues long. Deletions cut 1 base from V and 3 bases from J, with 12 bases between. Written as DNA, the CDR3 is TGTGCCATCAGTGAGTTCAAGGACACCTACTATGGCTACACCTTC. Residues: CAISEFKDTYYGYTF.

The chain links TRBV4-1 to TRBJ1-6; the match to TRBD1 covers 10 bases. The germline V gene encodes CDR1 MGHRA and CDR2 YSYEKL. CDR3 length equals 15 residues. V gave up 1 base and J gave up 10 bases; unmatched junction bases: 4. For the CDR3, the DNA is TGCGCCAGCAGCCAAGGACAGGGGGCTGGATCACCCCTCCACTTT. The encoded protein is CASSQGQGAGSPLHF.

The chain carries TRBV6-6 and TRBJ2-1; D unclear. Germline V gives CDR1 MNHNY, CDR2 SVGAGI (reference sequence). The CDR3 extends over 14 amino acids. V lost 0 bases and J lost 1, with 4 bases in between. CDR3: CASSYSGSYNEQFF. In nucleotides, the CDR3 is TGTGCCAGCAGTTACTCAGGGTCCTACAATGAGCAGTTCTTC.

This chain uses TRBV19 with TRBJ2-3; D not certain. Trimming removed 1 base from V and 5 bases from J, with 10 bases in between. From germline, CDR1 is LNHDA and CDR2 SQIVND (reference sequence). The CDR3 totals 14 residues. CDR3 nucleotides: TGTGCCAGTAGTATAGGTAGGACGGGAGATACGCAGTATTTT. This sequence encodes CASSIGRTGDTQYF.

This clone appeared a few times. The genes are TRBV11-2 and TRBJ2-1, with TRBD2 as a possible D gene (6 bases). The germline gives CDR1 SGHAT, CDR2 FQNNGV. V dropped 6 bases and J dropped 7 bases, with 16 bases sitting between them. CDR3 size: 14 residues. The CDR3 loop reads CASSASAAANEQFF. CDR3 coding DNA: TGTGCCAGCAGTGCTAGCGCCGCTGCAAATGAGCAGTTCTTC.

This chain uses TRBV9 with TRBJ1-4, with a tentative D call TRBD1 (6 bases). V lost 5 bases and J 7 bases, leaving 15 bases between the germline ends. The germline V gene has CDR1 SGDLS and CDR2 YYNGEE. The CDR3 loop spans 14 amino acids. For the CDR3, the DNA is TGTGCCAGCAGGTCAAGGGGGGGAAGTGAAAAACTGTTTTTT. As protein: CASRSRGGSEKLFF.

The DNA of the CDR3 is TGTGCCAGCAGCGACTGGGCAACAACAGAGACCCAGTACTTC. This encodes CASSDWATTETQYF. The chain links TRBV5-6 to TRBJ2-5, with D hard to call. Germline V lookup: CDR1 SGHDT, CDR2 YYEEEE. This CDR3 is 14 amino acids long. Trimming removed 4 bases at V and 4 bases at J, with 14 bases between.

This rearrangement joins TRBV27 to TRBJ2-1; TRBD2 matches at 8 bases. Germline V gene data show CDR1 as MNHEY and CDR2 as SMNVEV (reference sequence). V shed 3 bases, J shed 5 bases, and the junction held 6 bases outside the gene matches. This CDR3 region has 15 residues. CDR3 residues: CASSLKGTRHNEQFF. In DNA, the CDR3 is TGTGCCAGCAGTTTGAAAGGGACTAGGCACAATGAGCAGTTCTTC.

This clone was seen only once. The chain combines TRBV10-1 with TRBJ1-5, with no clear D. Trimming stripped 7 bases from V and 15 bases from J, with 10 bases between. This CDR3 contains 9 residues. The germline V gene encodes CDR1 WNHNN and CDR2 SYGVQD (reference sequence). CDR3 nucleotide sequence: TGCGCCAGCACGCCCAGGCGGCATTTT. Translation gives CASTPRRHF.

This sequence joins TRBV5-6 and TRBJ2-5; either TRBD1 or TRBD2 may fit D (5 bases each). The CDR3 has 13 amino acids. Deletions cut 5 bases from V and 5 bases from J, with 13 bases between. CDR1 SGHDT and CDR2 YYEEEE come from the germline V gene. The CDR3 reads CASRSQWGETQYF. CDR3 in DNA: TGTGCCAGCAGGTCCCAGTGGGGGGAGACCCAGTACTTC.

The chain joins TRBV11-3 to TRBJ2-1; D is perhaps TRBD2 (5 bases). The CDR3 extends over 14 amino acids. CDR1 is SGHNT and CDR2 is YENEEA in the germline V gene. Trimming removed 5 bases at V and 8 bases at J, with 16 bases between. CDR3 residues: CASSTRGSRDEQFF. The CDR3 nucleotides read TGTGCCAGCAGCACCCGGGGTAGTAGGGATGAGCAGTTCTTC.

V is TRBV5-1 and J is TRBJ2-7, with 7 bases matching TRBD1. J was trimmed by 5 bases and V by 0 bases; bases with no gene match: 20. Germline V gene data show CDR1 as SGHRS and CDR2 as YFSETQ. The CDR3 totals 19 residues. CDR3 residues: CASSLGYRGRRDHTNEQYF. For the CDR3, the DNA is TGCGCCAGCAGCTTGGGTTATAGGGGGCGCCGGGATCACACGAACGAGCAGTACTTC.

The CDR3 DNA reads TGTGCCAGTAGTATAGAGCACTCTATTAAAGAGACCCAGTACTTC. Translating it yields CASSIEHSIKETQYF. V gene TRBV19 combines with J gene TRBJ2-5; D not certain. Trimming stripped 0 bases from V and 3 bases from J, with 11 bases between. The CDR3 sequence is 15 residues long. Germline assignment: CDR1 LNHDA and CDR2 SQIVND (reference sequence).

V gene TRBV29-1 combines with J gene TRBJ2-1; 9 bases are a match to TRBD1. Losses at the gene ends were 3 bases for V and 3 bases for J; bases not matched to a gene: 3. The germline V gene encodes CDR1 SQVTM and CDR2 ANQGSEA. This CDR3 has 14 amino acids. The CDR3 coding sequence is TGCAGCGTTGAGGGACAGGGAATCTACAATGAGCAGTTCTTC. Its translation is CSVEGQGIYNEQFF.

V usage is TRBV7-9 and J usage is TRBJ2-7, with D perhaps TRBD1 or TRBD2 (5 bases each). CDR3 length: 17 amino acids. Between the trimmed V and J ends, which lost 5 bases and 0 bases, there was a span of 20 bases. Germline lookup yields CDR1 SEHNR and CDR2 FQNEAQ (reference sequence). The CDR3 loop is CASSGGGGAGISYEQYF. DNA for the CDR3: TGTGCCAGCAGCGGGGGTGGTGGGGCAGGGATCTCCTACGAGCAGTACTTC. The full variable domain, in which reference TRBV7-9 and TRBJ2-7 provide the parts outside the CDR3, is DTGVSQNPRHKITKRGQNVTFRCDPISEHNRLYWYRQTLGQGPEFLTYFQNEAQLEKSRLLSDRFSAERPKGSFSTLEIQRTEQGDSAMYLCASSGGGGAGISYEQYFGPGTRLTVT.

This clone came up a few times. The chain is built from TRBV2 and TRBJ1-5; D ambiguous. The CDR3 loop spans 14 amino acids. V was shortened by 7 bases and J by 1 base, with 11 bases between the two germline ends. Germline lookup yields CDR1 SNHLY and CDR2 FYNNEI. The CDR3 protein is CASTLLHSNQPQHF. DNA for the CDR3: TGTGCCAGCACCCTCCTTCACAGCAATCAGCCCCAGCATTTT.

In DNA form, the CDR3 reads TGCGCCAGCAGCTGGACTAGCGGGACAGATACGCAGTATTTT. It specifies CASSWTSGTDTQYF. The V call is TRBV5-1, the J call TRBJ2-3; TRBD2 matches at 11 bases. With 3 bases clipped from V and 3 bases from J, the junction kept 0 bases outside the gene matches. This CDR3 region has 14 residues. From germline, CDR1 is SGHRS and CDR2 YFSETQ.